This TCR beta chain is drawn from a study of shared clonotypes between healthy human individuals. The protocol was immunoSEQ multiplex PCR, while the TCRdb copy is restricted to in-frame clones and leaves out a portion. The sample has roughly 2.1 million clones, approximately 94% seen once. As defined, naive CD8 cells were CD45RO-negative and positively selected for CCR7, with terminally differentiated effector memory CD45RA+ cells excluded. Per the germline V gene, CDR1 is SGDLS and CDR2 is YYNGEE. The trim removed 4 bases at V and 6 bases at J, leaving 4 bases unmatched. This CDR3 is built from 13 residues.

The material sequenced was naive CD8+ T cells from PBMCs. The receptor was derived from a man between 18 and 35 years old in good health. Some clones in this sample may be carry-over from other donors' samples. This chain uses TRBV9 with TRBJ2-4; 7 bases line up with TRBD1. CDR3 sequence (DNA): TGTGCCAGCAGCCCCGGGACAGCAAACATTCAGTACTTC. It specifies CASSPGTANIQYF.